The 18 T cell receptor beta chains given below trace back to one sample, sequenced in a study of T cells in Graves' hyperthyroidism and ophthalmopathy. Amplification of TCR beta CDR3 regions was performed using RNA transcripts as template. The HTBI primer set drove a first-round RT-PCR of the TCR CDR3. One entry per CDR3 protein, called by TCRdb with MiXCR from the multiplex PCR reads. Found here are around 540,000 distinct CDR3 sequences, approximately 16% of them singletons; the top ten hold 25% to 30%. The sequenced material came from blood. These receptors all stem from a woman aged 25 to 39 with Graves' ophthalmopathy.

The CDR3 spells CASSNSGGDSGANVLTF. The CDR3 nucleotides read TGCGCCAGCAGCAACAGTGGAGGGGACTCTGGGGCCAACGTCCTGACTTTC. This chain connects TRBV5-1 to TRBJ2-6; possibly TRBD2 for D (6 bases). The ends were cut back, 4 bases at V and 0 bases at J, with 14 bases in the middle. CDR1 SGHRS and CDR2 YFSETQ come from the germline V gene. CDR3 length equals 17 residues. Based on the CDR3 plus reference TRBV5-1 and TRBJ2-6, the full variable domain is KAGVTQTPRYLIKTRGQQVTLSCSPISGHRSVSWYQQTPGQGLQFLFEYFSETQRNKGNFPGRFSGRQFSNSRSEMNVSTLELGDSALYLCASSNSGGDSGANVLTFGAGSRLTVL.

This clonotype turned up a few times. This chain connects TRBV5-5 to TRBJ1-2, with 7 bases identical to TRBD1. V shed 4 bases, J shed 5 bases, and the junction held 2 bases outside the gene matches. The CDR3 loop spans 12 amino acids. Germline-derived CDR1 and CDR2 are SGHKS and YYEKEE (reference sequence). For the CDR3, the DNA is TGTGCCAGCAGCGGGGACAGATATGGCTACACCTTC. It specifies CASSGDRYGYTF.

This rearrangement joins TRBV4-1 to TRBJ2-1; 7 nucleotides agree with TRBD1. Per germline, CDR1 MGHRA and CDR2 YSYEKL. This CDR3 contains 13 residues. The ends lost 1 base at V and 9 bases at J; junction bases unmatched: 3. The CDR3 bases are TGCGCCAGCAGCCAAGGGACAGGCAGTGAGCAGTTCTTC. Its protein is CASSQGTGSEQFF.

The chain employs TRBV11-2 and TRBJ1-1; TRBD1 aligns across 7 bases. Germline V gene data show CDR1 as SGHAT and CDR2 as FQNNGV. Unmatched junction bases numbered 12, after V lost 4 bases and J lost 7 bases. CDR3 length equals 15 residues. CDR3 coding DNA: TGTGCCAGCAGCTCGAACGGGGGGCAGGGGGTTGAAGCTTTCTTT. Protein sequence: CASSSNGGQGVEAFF.

The sample holds many counts of this clonotype. The chain employs TRBV20-1 and TRBJ2-2, with D uncertain. Per the germline V gene, CDR1 is DFQATT and CDR2 is SNEGSKA (reference sequence). The germline V and J ends were trimmed by 0 bases and 0 bases, with 5 bases remaining between them. The CDR3 is 14 amino acids. CDR3 DNA sequence: TGCAGTGCTAGAGAGGACCCGAACACCGGGGAGCTGTTTTTT. Translation: CSAREDPNTGELFF.

This clonotype was seen ten or more times. This chain uses TRBV28 with TRBJ2-5; 8 nucleotides match TRBD2. This CDR3 comprises 16 residues. J lost 7 bases, V lost 5 bases, and 15 bases had no gene match. Germline V gene data show CDR1 as MDHEN and CDR2 as SYDVKM. CDR3 region: CASSPRSGSGVLTQYF. The CDR3 nucleotides read TGTGCCAGCAGTCCCCGGTCTGGTAGCGGGGTTTTGACCCAGTACTTC.

This clonotype turned up a few times. The genes are TRBV2 and TRBJ1-6; a possible D gene is TRBD1 (6 bases). The CDR3 length is 15 residues. V lost 0 bases, J lost 9 bases, and 12 bases lay in between. The germline V gene encodes CDR1 SNHLY and CDR2 FYNNEI. This CDR3 is CASSEAPGEASPLHF. The CDR3 DNA is TGTGCCAGCAGTGAAGCGCCAGGGGAGGCTTCACCCCTCCACTTT. Full variable domain (outside the CDR3, taken from reference TRBV2 and TRBJ1-6): EPEVTQTPSHQVTQMGQEVILRCVPISNHLYFYWYRQILGQKVEFLVSFYNNEISEKSEIFDDQFSVERPDGSNFTLKIRSTKLEDSAMYFCASSEAPGEASPLHFGNGTRLTVT.

This clonotype has a count of ten or more. The rearrangement joins TRBV10-3 to TRBJ1-3; D not resolved. V was cut by 6 bases and J by 3 bases, with 15 bases left in between. There are 15 residues in the CDR3. Looked up from germline, CDR1 is ENHRY and CDR2 is SYGVKD. Here the CDR3 reads CAIRSRSVVGNTIYF. In nucleotides, the CDR3 is TGTGCCATCAGGTCAAGATCTGTCGTTGGAAACACCATATATTTT.

This clonotype was counted at least ten times. CDR3 region: CASSNLAGVSNEQFF. CDR3 nucleotide sequence: TGTGCCAGCAGTAATCTAGCGGGAGTTTCCAATGAGCAGTTCTTC. The J gene is TRBJ2-1, the V gene TRBV6-1; 10 bases align to TRBD2. Per germline, CDR1 MNHNS and CDR2 SASEGT. The CDR3 loop spans 15 amino acids. Trimming cost V 5 bases and J 6 bases; bases outside gene matches: 7.

This clonotype was recorded many times. V is TRBV7-9 and J is TRBJ2-5; tentatively, D is TRBD2 (6 bases). The V end lost 3 bases, the J end lost 5 bases, and 19 bases lay between the germline ends. The CDR3 is made up of 16 amino acids. The germline V gene encodes CDR1 SEHNR and CDR2 FQNEAQ (reference sequence). The CDR3 is CASSFRRRVALETQYF. The CDR3 region has the DNA TGTGCCAGCAGCTTCAGACGGAGGGTAGCGTTGGAGACCCAGTACTTC.

Details on this clonotype: It may be a read error: a sequence one base away is much more abundant. The chain carries TRBV6-2 or TRBV6-3 and TRBJ2-7; 9 bases are a match to TRBD2. The CDR3 has 19 amino acids. V lost 5 bases, J lost 2 bases, and 19 bases stayed unmatched. Per germline, CDR1 MNHEY and CDR2 SVGEGT. The CDR3 region is CASSPVKTGTSLLPYEQYF. CDR3 nucleotide sequence: TGTGCCAGCAGTCCTGTAAAAACCGGGACTAGCCTGCTCCCCTACGAGCAGTACTTC.

This clonotype was found many times. The chain carries TRBV10-3 and TRBJ2-7; D call uncertain. Germline V gene data show CDR1 as ENHRY and CDR2 as SYGVKD. The CDR3 totals 14 residues. V gave up 10 bases and J gave up 4 bases, with 20 bases separating them. The CDR3 region is CATLSGSGPYEQYF. DNA for the CDR3: TGTGCCACCCTGTCCGGGTCAGGTCCTTACGAGCAGTACTTC.

The CDR3 sequence: CASSGGLWNSPLHF. The CDR3 DNA sequence: TGTGCCAGCAGTGGGGGACTCTGGAATTCACCCCTCCACTTT. This chain joins TRBV27 and TRBJ1-6; possible D gene TRBD1, 5 bases. Germline V CDR1 and CDR2: MNHEY, SMNVEV (reference sequence). V was trimmed by 5 bases and J by 7 bases, leaving 12 bases between them. The CDR3 is 14 amino acids.

This clonotype was seen repeatedly, ten times or more. CDR3 DNA sequence: TGTGCCAGCGCCTGGGACAGGAGAAACACCGGGGAGCTGTTTTTT. It specifies CASAWDRRNTGELFF. The chain combines TRBV2 with TRBJ2-2; 8 nucleotides agree with TRBD1. Germline V gene lookup returns CDR1 SNHLY and CDR2 FYNNEI. The CDR3 contains 15 residues. V was pared by 8 bases and J by 2 bases, with 7 bases of the junction left unmatched.

This clonotype was seen only a few times. This sequence joins TRBV13 and TRBJ2-3; 16 bases are a match to TRBD2. Germline V gene lookup returns CDR1 PRHDT and CDR2 FYEKMQ (reference sequence). CDR3 length: 18 residues. Germline trimming cut 4 bases from V and 0 bases from J; bases unmatched to any gene: 4. The CDR3 DNA reads TGTGCCAGCAGCTCGGGACTAGCGGGAGGGTACAGCACAGATACGCAGTATTTT. Residues: CASSSGLAGGYSTDTQYF. The variable domain in full, with the rest retrieved from reference TRBV13 and TRBJ2-3, is AAGVIQSPRHLIKEKRETATLKCYPIPRHDTVYWYQQGPGQDPQFLISFYEKMQSDKGSIPDRFSAQQFSDYHSELNMSSLELGDSALYFCASSSGLAGGYSTDTQYFGPGTRLTVL.

This clonotype was seen more than once but under ten times. The CDR3 protein is CASSLYRDPNEQFF. The CDR3 nucleotides read TGCGCCAGCAGCCTCTACAGGGATCCCAATGAGCAGTTCTTC. The chain recombines TRBV4-3 with TRBJ2-1, with D perhaps matching TRBD1 (6 bases). V was cut by 4 bases and J by 6 bases, with 13 bases left in between. CDR1 LGHNA and CDR2 YSLEER come from the germline V gene. The CDR3 length is 14 residues.

This clonotype was detected many times. The chain uses TRBV2 and TRBJ2-1; D gene unclear. Between the trimmed V and J ends, which lost 6 bases and 9 bases, there was a span of 9 bases. The germline gives CDR1 SNHLY, CDR2 FYNNEI. This CDR3 has 11 amino acids. This CDR3 is CASRLSGEQFF. CDR3 DNA: TGTGCCAGCAGGTTATCCGGTGAGCAGTTCTTC.

The chain is built from TRBV20-1 and TRBJ2-1; TRBD2 matches at 8 bases. Germline CDR1 DFQATT, CDR2 SNEGSKA (reference sequence). The CDR3 contains 17 residues. J gave up 0 bases and V 3 bases, and 10 bases lay outside the gene matches. The CDR3, as DNA: TGCAGTGCTAGCTATAGCGGGATGGGTGGCTCCTACAATGAGCAGTTCTTC. Its translation is CSASYSGMGGSYNEQFF.